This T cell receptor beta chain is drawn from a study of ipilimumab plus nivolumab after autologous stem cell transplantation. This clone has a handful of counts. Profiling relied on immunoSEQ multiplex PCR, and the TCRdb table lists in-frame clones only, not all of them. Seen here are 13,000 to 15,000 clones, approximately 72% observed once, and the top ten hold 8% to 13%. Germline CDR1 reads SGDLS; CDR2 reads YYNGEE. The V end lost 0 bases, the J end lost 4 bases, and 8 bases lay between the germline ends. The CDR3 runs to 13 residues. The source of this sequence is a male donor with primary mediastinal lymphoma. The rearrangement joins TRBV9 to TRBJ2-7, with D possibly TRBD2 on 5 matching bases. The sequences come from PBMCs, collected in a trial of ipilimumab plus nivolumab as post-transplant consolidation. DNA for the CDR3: TGTGCCAGCAGCGTAGGAGAGGGATACGAGCAGTACTTC. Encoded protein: CASSVGEGYEQYF.